This T cell receptor beta chain was recovered during a study of blood T cells in healthy people across ages. Study-level results: Donor CMV infection status was unknown, possibly confounding age-related changes in expanded clonotypes.

The CDR3 runs 13 residues. With 6 bases removed from V and 7 bases from J, the gap between germline ends came to 12 bases. The germline gives CDR1 MNHEY, CDR2 SVGAGI. About this clonotype itself: As yet, its antigen is unknown.

The second PCR ran roughly 7 to 11 cycles with a sample-barcoded 5' primer and J-beta primers. Through a template-switch adaptor with 12 random nucleotides, each cDNA molecule received a tag. MiXCR, applied by TCRdb to the 5' RACE reads, yields one record per CDR3 protein. This sample carries about 830,000 distinct CDR3 sequences, approximately 59% of them seen once, and the ten largest clones take about a quarter. This chain connects TRBV6-5 to TRBJ1-4, with D tentatively TRBD1 (5 bases). Input material: blood. This clonotype was obtained from a man aged 25 to 40 in good health. CDR3 in DNA: TGTGCCAGCAGACGGCCTCAGGGTGAAAAACTGTTTTTT. Translating it yields CASRRPQGEKLFF.